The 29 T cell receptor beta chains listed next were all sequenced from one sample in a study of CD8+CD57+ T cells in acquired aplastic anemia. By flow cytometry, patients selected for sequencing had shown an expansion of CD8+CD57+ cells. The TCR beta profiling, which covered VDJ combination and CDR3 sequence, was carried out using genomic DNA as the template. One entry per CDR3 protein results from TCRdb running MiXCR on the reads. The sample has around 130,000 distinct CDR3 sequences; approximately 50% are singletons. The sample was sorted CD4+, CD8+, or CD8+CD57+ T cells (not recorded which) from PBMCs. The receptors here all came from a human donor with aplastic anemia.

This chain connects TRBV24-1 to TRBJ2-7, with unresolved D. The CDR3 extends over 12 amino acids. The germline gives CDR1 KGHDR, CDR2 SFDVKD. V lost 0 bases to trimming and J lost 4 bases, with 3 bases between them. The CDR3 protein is CATSDLRYEQYF. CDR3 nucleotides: TGTGCCACCAGTGATTTGCGGTACGAGCAGTACTTC.

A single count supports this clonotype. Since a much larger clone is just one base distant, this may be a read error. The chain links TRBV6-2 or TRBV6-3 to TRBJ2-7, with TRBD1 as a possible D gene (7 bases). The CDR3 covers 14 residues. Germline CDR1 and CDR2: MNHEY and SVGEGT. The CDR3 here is CASGYGQGGSEQYF. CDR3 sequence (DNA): TGTGCCAGCGGTTACGGTCAGGGGGGATCCGAGCAGTACTTC.

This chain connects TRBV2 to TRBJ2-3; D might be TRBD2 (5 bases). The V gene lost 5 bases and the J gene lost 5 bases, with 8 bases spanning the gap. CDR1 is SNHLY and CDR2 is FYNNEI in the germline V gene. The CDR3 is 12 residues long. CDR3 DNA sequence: TGTGCCAGCAGTAGCCGGGGAGATACGCAGTATTTT. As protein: CASSSRGDTQYF.

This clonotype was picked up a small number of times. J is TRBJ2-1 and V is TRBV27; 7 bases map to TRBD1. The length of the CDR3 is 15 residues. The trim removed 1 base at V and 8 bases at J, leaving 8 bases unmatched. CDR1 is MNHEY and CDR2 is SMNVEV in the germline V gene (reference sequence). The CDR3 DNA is TGTGCCAGCAGTTTATTTGAGACAGGGCGGCATGAGCAGTTCTTC. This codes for CASSLFETGRHEQFF.

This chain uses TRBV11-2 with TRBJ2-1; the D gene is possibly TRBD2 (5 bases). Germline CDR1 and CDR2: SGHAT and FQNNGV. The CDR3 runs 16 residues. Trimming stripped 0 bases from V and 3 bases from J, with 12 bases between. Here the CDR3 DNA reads TGTGCCAGCAGCTTAGAACTAGATTCGTACTACAATGAGCAGTTCTTC. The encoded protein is CASSLELDSYYNEQFF. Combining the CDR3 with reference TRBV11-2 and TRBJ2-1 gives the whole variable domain EAGVAQSPRYKIIEKRQSVAFWCNPISGHATLYWYQQILGQGPKLLIQFQNNGVVDDSQLPKDRFSAERLKGVDSTLKIQPAKLEDSAVYLCASSLELDSYYNEQFFGPGTRLTVL.

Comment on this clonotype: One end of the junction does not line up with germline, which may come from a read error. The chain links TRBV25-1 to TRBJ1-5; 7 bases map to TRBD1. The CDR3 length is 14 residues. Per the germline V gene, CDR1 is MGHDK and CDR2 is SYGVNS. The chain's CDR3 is CASGEAGGNQPQHF. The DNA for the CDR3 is TGTGCCAGCGGTGAAGCAGGGGGTAATCAGCCCCAGCATTTT.

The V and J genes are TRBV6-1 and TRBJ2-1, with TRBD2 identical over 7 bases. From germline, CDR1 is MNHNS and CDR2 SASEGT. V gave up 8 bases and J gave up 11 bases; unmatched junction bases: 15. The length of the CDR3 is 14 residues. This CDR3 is CASLISWEGRKQFF. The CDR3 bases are TGTGCCAGCCTGATCTCGTGGGAGGGACGTAAGCAGTTCTTC.

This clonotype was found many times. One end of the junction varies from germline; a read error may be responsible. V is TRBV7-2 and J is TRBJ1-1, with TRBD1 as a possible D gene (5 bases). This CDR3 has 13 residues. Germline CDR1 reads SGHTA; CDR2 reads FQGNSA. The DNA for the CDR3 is TGTGCCAGCAGCTTAAACAGGAACACTGAAACTTTCTTT. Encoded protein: CASSLNRNTETFF.

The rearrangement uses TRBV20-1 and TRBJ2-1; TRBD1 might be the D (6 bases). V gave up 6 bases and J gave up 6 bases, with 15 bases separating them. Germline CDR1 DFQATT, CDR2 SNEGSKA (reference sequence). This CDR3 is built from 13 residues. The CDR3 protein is CSALAGASNEQFF. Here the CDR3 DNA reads TGCAGTGCCTTGGCAGGGGCAAGCAATGAGCAGTTCTTC.

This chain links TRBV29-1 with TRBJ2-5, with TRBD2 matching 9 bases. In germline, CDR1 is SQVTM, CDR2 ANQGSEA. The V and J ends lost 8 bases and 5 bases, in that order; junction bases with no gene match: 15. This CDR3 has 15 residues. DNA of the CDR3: TGCAGCTCGCTAGTGCCGCGGGAGGGCCGCGAGACCCAGTACTTC. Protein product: CSSLVPREGRETQYF. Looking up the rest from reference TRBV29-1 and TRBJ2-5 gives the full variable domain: SAVISQKPSRDICQRGTSLTIQCQVDSQVTMMFWYRQQPGQSLTLIATANQGSEATYESGFVIDKFPISRPNLTFSTLTVSNMSPEDSSIYLCSSLVPREGRETQYFGPGTRLLVL.

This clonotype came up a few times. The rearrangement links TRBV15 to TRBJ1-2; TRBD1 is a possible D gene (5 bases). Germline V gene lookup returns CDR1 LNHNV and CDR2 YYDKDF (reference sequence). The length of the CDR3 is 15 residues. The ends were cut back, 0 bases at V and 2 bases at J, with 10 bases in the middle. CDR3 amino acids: CATSRERGVNYGYTF. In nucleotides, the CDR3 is TGTGCCACCAGCAGAGAGAGGGGTGTCAACTATGGCTACACCTTC.

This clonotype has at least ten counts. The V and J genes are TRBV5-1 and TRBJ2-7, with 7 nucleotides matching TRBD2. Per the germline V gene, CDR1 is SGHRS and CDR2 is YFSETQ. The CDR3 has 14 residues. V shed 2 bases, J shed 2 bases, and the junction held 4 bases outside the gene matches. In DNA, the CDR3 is TGCGCCAGCAGCTTCTACGGGGGGACCTACGAGCAGTACTTC. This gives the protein CASSFYGGTYEQYF.

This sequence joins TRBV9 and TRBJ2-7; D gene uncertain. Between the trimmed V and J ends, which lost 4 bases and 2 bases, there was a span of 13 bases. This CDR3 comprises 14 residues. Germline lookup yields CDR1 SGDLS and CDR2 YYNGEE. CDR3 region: CASSPTPNTYEQYF. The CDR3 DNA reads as TGTGCCAGCAGCCCTACACCCAACACCTACGAGCAGTACTTC.

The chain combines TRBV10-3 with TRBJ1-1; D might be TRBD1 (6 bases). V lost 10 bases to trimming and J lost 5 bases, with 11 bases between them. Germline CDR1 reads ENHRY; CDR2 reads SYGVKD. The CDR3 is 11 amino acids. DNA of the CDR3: TGTGCCACAAAACAGGGAACTGAAGCTTTCTTT. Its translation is CATKQGTEAFF.

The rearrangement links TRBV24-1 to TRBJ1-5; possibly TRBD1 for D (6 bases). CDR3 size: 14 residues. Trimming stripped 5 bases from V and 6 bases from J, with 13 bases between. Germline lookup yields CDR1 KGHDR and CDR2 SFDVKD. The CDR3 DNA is TGTGCCACCAGTGTCAGGGGCGCGAGTCAGCCCCAGCATTTT. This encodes CATSVRGASQPQHF.

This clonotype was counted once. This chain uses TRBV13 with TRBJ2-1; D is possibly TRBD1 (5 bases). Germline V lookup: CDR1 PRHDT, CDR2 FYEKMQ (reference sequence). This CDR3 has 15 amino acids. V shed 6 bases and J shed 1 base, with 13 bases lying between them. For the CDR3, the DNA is TGTGCCAGCAGTTACAGAACAGGTTCCTACAATGAGCAGTTCTTC. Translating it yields CASSYRTGSYNEQFF.

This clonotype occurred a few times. CDR3 amino acids: CASSGTGDSPLHF. CDR3 coding DNA: TGTGCCAGCAGCGGAACAGGGGATTCACCCCTCCACTTT. The chain joins TRBV7-2 to TRBJ1-6; TRBD1 agrees at 7 bases. The germline CDR1 and CDR2 sequences are SGHTA and FQGNSA. J was trimmed by 8 bases and V by 5 bases; bases with no gene match: 3. This CDR3 has 13 residues.

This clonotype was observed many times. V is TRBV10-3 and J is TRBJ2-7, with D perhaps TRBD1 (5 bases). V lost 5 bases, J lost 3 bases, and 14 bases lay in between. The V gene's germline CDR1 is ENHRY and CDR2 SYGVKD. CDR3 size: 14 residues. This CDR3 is CAISPNGRDYEQYF. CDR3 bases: TGTGCCATCAGTCCGAACGGCAGGGACTACGAGCAGTACTTC.

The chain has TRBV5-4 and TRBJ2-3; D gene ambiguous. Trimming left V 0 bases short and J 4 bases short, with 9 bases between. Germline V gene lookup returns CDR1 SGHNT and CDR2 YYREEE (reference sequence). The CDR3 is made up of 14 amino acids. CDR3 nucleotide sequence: TGTGCCAGCAGCTTGGGCATGGTCGCAGATACGCAGTATTTT. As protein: CASSLGMVADTQYF.

CDR3 amino acids: CSASRGRGSSYNEQFF. CDR3 bases: TGCAGTGCCAGCAGGGGGAGGGGTAGCTCCTACAATGAGCAGTTCTTC. The rearrangement joins TRBV20-1 to TRBJ2-1; D is possibly TRBD1 or TRBD2 (7 bases each). The length of the CDR3 is 16 residues. V was clipped by 6 bases and J by 0 bases, with 18 bases between them. Germline V gene lookup returns CDR1 DFQATT and CDR2 SNEGSKA (reference sequence).

Here the CDR3 reads CASSLEEGGTIYF. CDR3 bases: TGTGCCAGCAGCTTGGAAGAGGGGGGCACCATATATTTT. The chain couples TRBV5-5 to TRBJ1-3; maybe TRBD1 (6 bases). CDR1 and CDR2 from the germline V gene are SGHKS and YYEKEE (reference sequence). The CDR3 length is 13 residues. V gave up 0 bases and J gave up 9 bases, with 10 bases separating them.

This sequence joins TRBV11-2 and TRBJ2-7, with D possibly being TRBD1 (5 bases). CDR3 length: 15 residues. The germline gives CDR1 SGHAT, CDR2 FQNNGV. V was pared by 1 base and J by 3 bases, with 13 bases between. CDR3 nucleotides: TGTGCCAGCAGCTTAGGGGGCAACACTGTCTACGAGCAGTACTTC. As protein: CASSLGGNTVYEQYF.

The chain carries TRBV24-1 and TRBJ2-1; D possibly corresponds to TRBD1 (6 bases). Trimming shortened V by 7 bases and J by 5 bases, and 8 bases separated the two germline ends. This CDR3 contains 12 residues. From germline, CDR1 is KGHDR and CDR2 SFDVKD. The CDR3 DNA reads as TGTGCCACCAGCTGGGGGCACAATGAGCAGTTCTTC. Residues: CATSWGHNEQFF.

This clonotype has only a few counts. The CDR3 DNA sequence: TGTGCCAGCAGGGAGGAGCAGGGCAGGTGGAACACTGAAGCTTTCTTT. This sequence encodes CASREEQGRWNTEAFF. J is TRBJ1-1 and V is TRBV2; D is perhaps TRBD1 (5 bases). V lost 6 bases and J lost 1, with 18 bases in between. Germline CDR1 SNHLY, CDR2 FYNNEI. The CDR3 has 16 residues. Combining the CDR3 with reference TRBV2 and TRBJ1-1 gives the whole variable domain EPEVTQTPSHQVTQMGQEVILRCVPISNHLYFYWYRQILGQKVEFLVSFYNNEISEKSEIFDDQFSVERPDGSNFTLKIRSTKLEDSAMYFCASREEQGRWNTEAFFGQGTRLTVV.

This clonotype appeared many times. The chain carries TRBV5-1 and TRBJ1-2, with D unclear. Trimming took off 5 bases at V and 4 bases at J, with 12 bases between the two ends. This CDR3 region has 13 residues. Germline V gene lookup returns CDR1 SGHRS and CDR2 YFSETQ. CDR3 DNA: TGCGCCAGCAGGTCGGACTCATTCTATGGCTACACCTTC. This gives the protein CASRSDSFYGYTF.

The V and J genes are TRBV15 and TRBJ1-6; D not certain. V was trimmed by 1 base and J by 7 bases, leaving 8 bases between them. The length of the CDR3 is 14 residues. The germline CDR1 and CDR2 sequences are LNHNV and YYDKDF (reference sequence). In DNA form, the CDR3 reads TGTGCCACCAGCAGAGGGGCGGGGAATTCACCCCTCCACTTT. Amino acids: CATSRGAGNSPLHF.

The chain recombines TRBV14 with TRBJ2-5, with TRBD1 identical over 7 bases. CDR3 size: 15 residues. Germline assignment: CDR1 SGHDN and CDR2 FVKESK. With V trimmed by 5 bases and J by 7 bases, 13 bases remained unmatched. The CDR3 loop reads CASSLVAGGLGTQYF. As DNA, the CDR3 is TGTGCCAGCAGCTTGGTGGCAGGGGGATTAGGGACCCAGTACTTC.

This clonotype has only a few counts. DNA of the CDR3: TGTGCCATCAGTGAAAGAGCGGGAGTCCCAGATACGCAGTATTTT. Translating gives CAISERAGVPDTQYF. The chain couples TRBV10-3 to TRBJ2-3, with TRBD2 matching 8 bases. CDR1 and CDR2 (germline): ENHRY, SYGVKD. V was pared by 3 bases and J by 4 bases, with 6 bases of the junction left unmatched. The CDR3 runs 15 residues.

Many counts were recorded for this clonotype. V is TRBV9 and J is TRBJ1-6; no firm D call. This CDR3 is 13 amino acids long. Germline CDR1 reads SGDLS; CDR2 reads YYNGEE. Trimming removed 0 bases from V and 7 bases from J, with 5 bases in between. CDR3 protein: CASSVVVNSPLHF. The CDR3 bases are TGTGCCAGCAGCGTAGTAGTAAATTCACCCCTCCACTTT.